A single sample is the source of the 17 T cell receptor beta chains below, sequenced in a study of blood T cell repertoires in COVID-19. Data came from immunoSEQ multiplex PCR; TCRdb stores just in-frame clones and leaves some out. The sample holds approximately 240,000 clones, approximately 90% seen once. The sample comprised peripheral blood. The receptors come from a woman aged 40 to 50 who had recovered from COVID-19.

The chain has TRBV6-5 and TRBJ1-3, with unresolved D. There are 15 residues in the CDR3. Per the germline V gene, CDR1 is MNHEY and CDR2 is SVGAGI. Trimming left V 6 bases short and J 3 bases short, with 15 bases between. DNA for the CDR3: TGTGCCAGCAGCCGCCGACTGGGAGGTGGAAACACCATATATTTT. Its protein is CASSRRLGGGNTIYF.

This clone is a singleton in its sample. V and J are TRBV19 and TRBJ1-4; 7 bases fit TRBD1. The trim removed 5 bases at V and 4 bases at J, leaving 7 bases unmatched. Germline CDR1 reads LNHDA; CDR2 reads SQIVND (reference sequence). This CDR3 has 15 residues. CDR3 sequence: CASSQIDRVNEKLFF. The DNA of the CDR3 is TGTGCCAGTAGTCAGATAGACAGGGTTAATGAAAAACTGTTTTTT.

The CDR3 spells CASSGLARASGNTIYF. CDR3 DNA: TGTGCCAGCAGTGGGTTAGCTCGAGCCTCTGGAAACACCATATATTTT. The chain carries TRBV2 and TRBJ1-3; D gene ambiguous. The CDR3 runs to 16 residues. Germline V gives CDR1 SNHLY, CDR2 FYNNEI. V dropped 4 bases and J dropped 0 bases, with 13 bases sitting between them.

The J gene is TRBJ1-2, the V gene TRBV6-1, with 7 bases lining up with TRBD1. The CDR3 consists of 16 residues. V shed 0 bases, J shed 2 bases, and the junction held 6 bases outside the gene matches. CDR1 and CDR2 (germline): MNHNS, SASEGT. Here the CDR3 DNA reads TGTGCCAGCAGTGAAGCGACAGGGTTCGGGAACTATGGCTACACCTTC. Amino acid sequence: CASSEATGFGNYGYTF.

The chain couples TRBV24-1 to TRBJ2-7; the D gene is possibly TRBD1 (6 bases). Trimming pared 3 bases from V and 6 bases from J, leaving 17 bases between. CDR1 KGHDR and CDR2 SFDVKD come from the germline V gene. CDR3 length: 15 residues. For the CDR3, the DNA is TGTGCCACCAGTGATCCTACAGGGCTAACGGGCGAGCAGTACTTC. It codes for CATSDPTGLTGEQYF.

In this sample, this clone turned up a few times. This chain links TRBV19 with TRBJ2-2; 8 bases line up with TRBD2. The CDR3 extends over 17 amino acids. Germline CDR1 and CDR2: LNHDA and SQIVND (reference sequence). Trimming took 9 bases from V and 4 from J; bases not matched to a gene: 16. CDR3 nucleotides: TGTGCCAGCCGCGGCCCAGCGGGGGTAAAGTTCACCGGGGAGCTGTTTTTT. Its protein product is CASRGPAGVKFTGELFF.

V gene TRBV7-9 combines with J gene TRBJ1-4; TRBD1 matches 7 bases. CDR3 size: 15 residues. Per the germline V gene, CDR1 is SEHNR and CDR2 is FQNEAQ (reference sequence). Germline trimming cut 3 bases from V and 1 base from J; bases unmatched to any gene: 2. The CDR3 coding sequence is TGTGCCAGCAGCTTCACAGGGGTAACTAATGAAAAACTGTTTTTT. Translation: CASSFTGVTNEKLFF.

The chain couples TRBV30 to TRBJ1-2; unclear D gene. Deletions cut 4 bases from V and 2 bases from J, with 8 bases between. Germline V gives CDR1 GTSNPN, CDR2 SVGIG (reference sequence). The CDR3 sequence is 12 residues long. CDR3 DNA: TGTGCCTGGACGCGAGGGAACTATGGCTACACCTTC. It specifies CAWTRGNYGYTF.

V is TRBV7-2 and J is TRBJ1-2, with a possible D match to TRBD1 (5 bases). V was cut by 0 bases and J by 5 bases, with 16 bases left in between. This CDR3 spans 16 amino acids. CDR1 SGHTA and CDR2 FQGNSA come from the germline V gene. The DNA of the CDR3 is TGTGCCAGCAGCTTAGCACTTAGGCAGGGCGTTTATGGCTACACCTTC. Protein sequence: CASSLALRQGVYGYTF.

In DNA, the CDR3 is TGTGCCAGCAGTGAATGGACAAGGCCCACCTACGAGCAGTACTTC. Encoded protein: CASSEWTRPTYEQYF. The rearrangement links TRBV6-1 to TRBJ2-7, with a weak D call TRBD1 (5 bases). The CDR3 length is 15 residues. Germline V gene lookup returns CDR1 MNHNS and CDR2 SASEGT. The V end was cut by 2 bases, the J end by 2 bases, with 13 bases between.

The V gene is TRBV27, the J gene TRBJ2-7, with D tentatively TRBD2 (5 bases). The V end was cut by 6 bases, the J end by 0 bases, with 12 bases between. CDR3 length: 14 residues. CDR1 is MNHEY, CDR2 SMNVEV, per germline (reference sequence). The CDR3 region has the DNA TGTGCCAGCAGCTTAGGGCGGGCCTCCTACGAGCAGTACTTC. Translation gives CASSLGRASYEQYF.

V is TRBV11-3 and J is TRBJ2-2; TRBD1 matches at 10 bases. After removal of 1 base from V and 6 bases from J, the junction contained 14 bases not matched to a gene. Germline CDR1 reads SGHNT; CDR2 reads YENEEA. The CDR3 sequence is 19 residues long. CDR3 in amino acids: CASSLGGDRGRSLAGELFF. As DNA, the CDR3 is TGTGCCAGCAGCTTAGGAGGAGACAGGGGGCGATCTTTGGCCGGGGAGCTGTTTTTT.

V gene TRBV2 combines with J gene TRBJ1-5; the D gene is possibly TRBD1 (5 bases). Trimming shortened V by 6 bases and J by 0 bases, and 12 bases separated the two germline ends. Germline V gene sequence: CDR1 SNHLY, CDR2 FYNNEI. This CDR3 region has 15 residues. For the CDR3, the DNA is TGTGCCAGCAGGAAACAGGATAATAGCAATCAGCCCCAGCATTTT. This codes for CASRKQDNSNQPQHF.

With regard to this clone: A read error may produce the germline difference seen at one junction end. The CDR3 DNA reads as TGTGCCAGCAGCTCTGTAGGCGGGAAGCTGTTTTTT. Translation gives CASSSVGGKLFF. The V and J genes are TRBV7-3 and TRBJ2-2; a possible D gene is TRBD2 (6 bases). Germline CDR1 is SGHTA and CDR2 is FQGTGA. CDR3 length: 12 amino acids.

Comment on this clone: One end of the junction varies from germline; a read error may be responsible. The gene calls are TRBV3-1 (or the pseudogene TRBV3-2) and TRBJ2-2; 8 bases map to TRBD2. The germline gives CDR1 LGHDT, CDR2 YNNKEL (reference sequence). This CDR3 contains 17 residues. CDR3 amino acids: CARSRGLGGGGTGELFF. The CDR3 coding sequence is TGTGCCCGCAGCCGGGGACTCGGGGGGGGCGGGACCGGGGAGCTGTTTTTT.

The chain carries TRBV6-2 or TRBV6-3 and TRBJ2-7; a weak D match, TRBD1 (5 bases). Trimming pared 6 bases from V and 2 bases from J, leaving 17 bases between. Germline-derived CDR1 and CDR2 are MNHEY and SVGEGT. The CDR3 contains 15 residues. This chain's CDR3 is CASSDPSGSTYEQYF. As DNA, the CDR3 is TGTGCCAGCAGCGATCCATCAGGGTCTACCTACGAGCAGTACTTC.

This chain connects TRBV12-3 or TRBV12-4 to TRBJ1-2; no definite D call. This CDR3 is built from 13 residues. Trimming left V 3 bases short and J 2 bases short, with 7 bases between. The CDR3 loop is CASSLGRNYGYTF. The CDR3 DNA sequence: TGTGCCAGCAGTTTGGGCAGGAACTATGGCTACACCTTC.